Listed below are T cell receptor beta chains from one sample, sequenced in a study of spatial heterogeneity in lung cancer. TCRdb itself ran the 5' RACE reads through MiXCR, one entry per CDR3 protein. The table includes thousands of distinct CDR3 sequences, 5.5% detected once. Material: lung tumor tissue, obtained at surgery. The receptors were sampled from a male donor with early-stage non-small cell lung cancer. Both conserved end residues are part of each CDR3. Fields, in order: J gene, V gene, D gene, clone size, CDR3 DNA, CDR3 protein. The D gene is left open where the match is weak. Only part of the rows carry a size: once, few, many, or a class if the clone is expanded.

TRBJ1-2 | TRBV29-1 | . | medium-sized | TGCAGCGTTGGAGGGGAGGACTATGGCTACACCTTC | CSVGGEDYGYTF
TRBJ1-5 | TRBV27 | . | many | TGTGCCAGCAGGGGGCAGGGAGGGTATAGCAATCAGCCCCAGCATTTT | CASRGQGGYSNQPQHF
TRBJ1-2 | TRBV7-2 | . | medium-sized | TGTGCCAGCAGCCCCCTAGGGGAACTCTCCTTAAACTATGGCTACACCTTC | CASSPLGELSLNYGYTF
TRBJ2-3 | TRBV5-1 | . | . | TGCGCCAGCAGCCCGACAGGGACTAGCACAGATACGCAGTATTTT | CASSPTGTSTDTQYF
TRBJ2-7 | TRBV12-3/TRBV12-4 | . | medium-sized | TGTGCCAGCAGTTTCGGCTCCTACGAGCAGTACTTC | CASSFGSYEQYF
TRBJ1-2 | TRBV15 | TRBD1 | many | TGTGCCACCAGCAGAGATTCTCCTTCAGGGGGCTTTGGCTACACCTTC | CATSRDSPSGGFGYTF
TRBJ2-6 | TRBV7-9 | . | medium-sized | TGTGCCAGCAGCCTATTGACAGGTATCGGCTCTGGGGCCAACGTCCTGACTTTC | CASSLLTGIGSGANVLTF
TRBJ2-1 | TRBV7-9 | . | large | TGTGCCAGCAGCCCCCTCTCTGAGCAGTTCTTC | CASSPLSEQFF
TRBJ1-6 | TRBV3-1 | . | large | TGTGCCAGCAGCCAAGGGGACGGGGTAGATTCACCCCTCCACTTT | CASSQGDGVDSPLHF
TRBJ1-1 | TRBV2 | . | many | TGTGCCAGCATCCGGGTCTCCTCAGGACACACTGAAGCTTTCTTT | CASIRVSSGHTEAFF
TRBJ1-4 | TRBV7-9 | . | medium-sized | TGTGCCAGCAGCTTTCGGACAGCTAATGAAAAACTGTTTTTT | CASSFRTANEKLFF
TRBJ2-4 | TRBV18 | TRBD2 | medium-sized | TGTGCCAGCTCACCTGGGGGGACTAGCCCCGATCTAGCCAAAAACATTCAGTACTTC | CASSPGGTSPDLAKNIQYF